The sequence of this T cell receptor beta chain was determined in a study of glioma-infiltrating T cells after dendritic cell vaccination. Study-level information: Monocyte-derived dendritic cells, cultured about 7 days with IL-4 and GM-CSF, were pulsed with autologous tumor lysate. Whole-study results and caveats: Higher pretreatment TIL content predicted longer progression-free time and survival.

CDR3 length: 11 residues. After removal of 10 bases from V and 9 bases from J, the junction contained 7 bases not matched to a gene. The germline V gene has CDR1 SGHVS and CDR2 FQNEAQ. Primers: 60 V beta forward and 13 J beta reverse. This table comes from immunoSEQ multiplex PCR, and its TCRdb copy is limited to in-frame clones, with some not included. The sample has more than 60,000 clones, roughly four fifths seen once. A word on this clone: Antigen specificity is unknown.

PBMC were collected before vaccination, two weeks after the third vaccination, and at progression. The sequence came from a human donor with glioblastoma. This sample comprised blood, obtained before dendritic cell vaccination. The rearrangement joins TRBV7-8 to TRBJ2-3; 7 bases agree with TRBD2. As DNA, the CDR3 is TGTGCCACGCAGGGAGGGTGGACGCAGTATTTT. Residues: CATQGGWTQYF.